A single sample is the source of the 9 T cell receptor beta chains below, sequenced in a study of blood T cell repertoires in COVID-19. Repertoires were generated with immunoSEQ multiplex PCR, while TCRdb's copy carries only in-frame clones and drops some. The sample holds more than 150,000 clones, 84% seen once. What was sequenced was peripheral blood. The receptors were gathered from a man aged 18 to 30 with active or convalescent COVID-19.

This clone occurred once. V is TRBV3-1 (or the pseudogene TRBV3-2) and J is TRBJ2-5; TRBD2 matches 10 bases. The trim removed 4 bases at V and 4 bases at J, leaving 12 bases unmatched. This CDR3 comprises 17 residues. Germline V gene data show CDR1 as LGHDT and CDR2 as YNNKEL (reference sequence). The CDR3 region is CASSLGGTSGVGETQYF. The CDR3 bases are TGTGCCAGCAGCCTGGGGGGAACTAGCGGGGTGGGAGAGACCCAGTACTTC.

This chain joins TRBV7-9 and TRBJ1-1, with D perhaps matching TRBD1 (5 bases). The V gene lost 7 bases and the J gene lost 4 bases, with 16 bases spanning the gap. This CDR3 is 14 amino acids long. The germline gives CDR1 SEHNR, CDR2 FQNEAQ (reference sequence). As DNA, the CDR3 is TGTGCCAGCACCATTTCTCTCGGGGGCACTGAAGCTTTCTTT. Its protein is CASTISLGGTEAFF.

V is TRBV11-2 and J is TRBJ2-1; possibly TRBD1 for D (6 bases). Between the trimmed V and J ends, which lost 5 bases and 4 bases, there was a span of 18 bases. The CDR3 totals 16 residues. CDR1 and CDR2 from the germline V gene are SGHAT and FQNNGV. CDR3 coding DNA: TGTGCCAGCAGCACCTCGGGACACTCTTCGTACAATGAGCAGTTCTTC. Its translation: CASSTSGHSSYNEQFF. Filled out from reference TRBV11-2 and TRBJ2-1, the complete variable domain reads EAGVAQSPRYKIIEKRQSVAFWCNPISGHATLYWYQQILGQGPKLLIQFQNNGVVDDSQLPKDRFSAERLKGVDSTLKIQPAKLEDSAVYLCASSTSGHSSYNEQFFGPGTRLTVL.

This chain connects TRBV4-3 to TRBJ2-1; the D gene is possibly TRBD2 (7 bases). V lost 0 bases to trimming and J lost 7 bases, with 19 bases between them. Germline V lookup: CDR1 LGHNA, CDR2 YSLEER. This CDR3 has 17 amino acids. The CDR3 DNA reads as TGCGCCAGCAGCCAAGAAAGGGGGAGGGGCGGAAAGAATGAGCAGTTCTTC. Encoded protein: CASSQERGRGGKNEQFF.

The gene calls are TRBV5-8 and TRBJ1-1; maybe TRBD1 (6 bases). The germline V gene has CDR1 SGHTS and CDR2 YDEGEE. This CDR3 region has 15 residues. V was pared by 1 base and J by 0 bases, with 10 bases between. The CDR3 sequence: CASSLQGTMNTEAFF. Written as DNA, the CDR3 is TGTGCCAGCAGCTTGCAGGGGACGATGAACACTGAAGCTTTCTTT.

The rearrangement joins TRBV28 to TRBJ2-6; 11 bases match TRBD1. The CDR3 extends over 16 amino acids. With V trimmed by 6 bases and J by 9 bases, 10 bases remained unmatched. Germline CDR1 is MDHEN and CDR2 is SYDVKM. DNA of the CDR3: TGTGCCAGCAGCCAGACGGGACAGGGGGGTTTCAACGTCCTGACTTTC. Residues: CASSQTGQGGFNVLTF.

The chain joins TRBV2 to TRBJ2-7; 10 nucleotides line up with TRBD1. In germline, CDR1 is SNHLY, CDR2 FYNNEI. The CDR3 consists of 14 residues. V dropped 6 bases and J dropped 2; count of bases not matched to a gene: 4. Written as DNA, the CDR3 is TGTGCCAGCAGGGCCGGGACAGGGGCCTACGAGCAGTACTTC. It is translated as CASRAGTGAYEQYF.

The chain recombines TRBV10-3 with TRBJ1-4, with D possibly being TRBD1 (5 bases). This CDR3 region has 17 residues. Deletions cut 2 bases from V and 2 bases from J, with 15 bases between. Germline V CDR1 and CDR2: ENHRY, SYGVKD. CDR3 protein: CAISEGVKRGTNEKLFF. DNA of the CDR3: TGTGCCATCAGTGAGGGAGTAAAAAGGGGTACTAATGAAAAACTGTTTTTT.

This chain connects TRBV28 to TRBJ2-5, with 9 bases lining up with TRBD1. The CDR3 sequence is 16 residues long. Losses at the gene ends were 7 bases for V and 5 bases for J; bases not matched to a gene: 14. The V gene's germline CDR1 is MDHEN and CDR2 SYDVKM. CDR3 sequence: CASTPPGTGYLETQYF. CDR3 nucleotide sequence: TGTGCCAGCACCCCCCCGGGGACAGGGTATCTTGAGACCCAGTACTTC.